The source of this T cell receptor (beta chain) is a study of T cell responses to AZD1222 COVID-19 vaccine. Some clones are missing from TCRdb's copy, which holds only in-frame ones; the method was immunoSEQ multiplex PCR. Among 150,000 to 200,000 clones listed, around 90% were seen once. This CDR3 has 11 amino acids. Germline values: CDR1 LNHDA, CDR2 SQIVND (reference sequence). The ends were cut back, 5 bases at V and 3 bases at J, with 5 bases in the middle. Some second doses came at about 4 weeks and others at about 12 weeks; these were pooled. Here the sequenced sample was peripheral blood, taken 28 days after the second AZD1222 dose. This TCR was sampled from an adult who received the AZD1222 COVID-19 vaccine. The chain employs TRBV19 and TRBJ2-7; no definite D call. The CDR3: CASSALYEQYF. The CDR3 bases are TGTGCCAGTAGTGCGCTCTACGAGCAGTACTTC.